The sequence of this T cell receptor beta chain was determined in a study of cytomegalovirus exposure and HLA in healthy donors. Concerning this clone: What it binds is unknown.

Study-wide results and caveats: In vitro assays verified that a few CMV-associated chains recognized CMV antigens specifically.

The PCR ran on 60 Vbeta and 13 Jbeta primers. Repertoires were generated with immunoSEQ multiplex PCR, while TCRdb's copy carries only in-frame clones and drops some. The data hold approximately 100,000 clones, with more than 75% observed a single time. In germline, CDR1 is MDHEN, CDR2 SYDVKM. Trimming stripped 2 bases from V and 4 bases from J, with 15 bases between. The CDR3 is made up of 16 amino acids. This sequence originates from a woman aged 40 to 50 in good health and CMV-seronegative. Sequenced input: PBMCs. The chain combines TRBV28 with TRBJ1-5, with D unclear. The CDR3 spells CASSLRPGSWNQPQHF. The CDR3 DNA sequence: TGTGCCAGCAGTTTACGTCCAGGATCTTGGAATCAGCCCCAGCATTTT.